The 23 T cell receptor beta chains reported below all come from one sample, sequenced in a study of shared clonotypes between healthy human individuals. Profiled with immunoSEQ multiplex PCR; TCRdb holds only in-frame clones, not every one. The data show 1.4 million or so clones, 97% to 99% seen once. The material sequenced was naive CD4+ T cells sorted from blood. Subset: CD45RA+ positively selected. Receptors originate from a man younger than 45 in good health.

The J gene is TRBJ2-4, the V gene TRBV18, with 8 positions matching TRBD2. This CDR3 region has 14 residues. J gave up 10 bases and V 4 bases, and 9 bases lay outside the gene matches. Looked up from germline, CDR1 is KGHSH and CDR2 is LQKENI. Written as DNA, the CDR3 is TGTGCCAGCTCACGGACTAGCAAGGAGGGGATTCAGTACTTC. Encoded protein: CASSRTSKEGIQYF.

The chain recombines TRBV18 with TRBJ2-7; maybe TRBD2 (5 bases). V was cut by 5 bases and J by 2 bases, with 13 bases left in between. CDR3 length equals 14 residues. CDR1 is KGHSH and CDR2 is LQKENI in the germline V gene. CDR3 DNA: TGTGCCAGCTCAAGCGGTAGGGCAGCCTACGAGCAGTACTTC. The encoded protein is CASSSGRAAYEQYF.

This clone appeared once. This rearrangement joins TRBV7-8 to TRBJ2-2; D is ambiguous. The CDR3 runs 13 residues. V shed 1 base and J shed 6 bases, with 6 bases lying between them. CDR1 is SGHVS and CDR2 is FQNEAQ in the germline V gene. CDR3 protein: CASSLGLAGELFF. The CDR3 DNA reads TGTGCCAGCAGCTTAGGATTGGCCGGGGAGCTGTTTTTT. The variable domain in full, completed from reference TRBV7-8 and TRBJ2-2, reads GAGVSQSPRYKVAKRGQDVALRCDPISGHVSLFWYQQALGQGPEFLTYFQNEAQLDKSGLPSDRFFAERPEGSVSTLKIQRTQQEDSAVYLCASSLGLAGELFFGEGSRLTVL.

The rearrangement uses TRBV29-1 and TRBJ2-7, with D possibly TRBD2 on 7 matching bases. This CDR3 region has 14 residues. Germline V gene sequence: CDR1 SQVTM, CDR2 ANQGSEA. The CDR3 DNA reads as TGCAGTGCCCTCCGGGGGGCGCTAGACTACGAGCAGTACTTC. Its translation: CSALRGALDYEQYF.

The CDR3 protein is CASSLDNPNNEQFF. DNA for the CDR3: TGTGCCAGCAGCTTGGACAATCCCAACAATGAGCAGTTCTTC. The chain has TRBV7-2 and TRBJ2-1; D might be TRBD1 (5 bases). The CDR3 covers 14 residues. CDR1 and CDR2 (germline): SGHTA, FQGNSA. V was cut by 3 bases and J by 5 bases, with 11 bases left in between. The variable domain in full, with the rest retrieved from reference TRBV7-2 and TRBJ2-1, is GAGVSQSPSNKVTEKGKDVELRCDPISGHTALYWYRQSLGQGLEFLIYFQGNSAPDKSGLPSDRFSAERTGGSVSTLTIQRTQQEDSAVYLCASSLDNPNNEQFFGPGTRLTVL.

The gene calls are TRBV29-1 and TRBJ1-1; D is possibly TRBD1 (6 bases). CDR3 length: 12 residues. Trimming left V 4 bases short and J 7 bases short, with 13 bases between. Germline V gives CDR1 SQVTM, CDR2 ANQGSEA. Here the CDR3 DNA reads TGCAGCGTTGCAGGGGAACACGTTGAAGCTTTCTTT. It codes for CSVAGEHVEAFF.

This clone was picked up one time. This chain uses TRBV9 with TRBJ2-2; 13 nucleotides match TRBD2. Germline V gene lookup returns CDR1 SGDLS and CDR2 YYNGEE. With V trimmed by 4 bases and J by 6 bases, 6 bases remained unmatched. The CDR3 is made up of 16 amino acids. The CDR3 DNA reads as TGTGCCAGCAGCCTTACTAGCGGGAGGGAGGCCGGGGAGCTGTTTTTT. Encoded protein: CASSLTSGREAGELFF.

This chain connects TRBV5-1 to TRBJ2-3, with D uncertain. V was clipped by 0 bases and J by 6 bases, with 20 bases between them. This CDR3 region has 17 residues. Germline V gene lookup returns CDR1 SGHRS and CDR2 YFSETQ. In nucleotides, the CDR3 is TGCGCCAGCAGCTTGGGTCCCCAGTCCGGAGATGCGGATACGCAGTATTTT. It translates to CASSLGPQSGDADTQYF.

Here the CDR3 reads CASLTVGRGHGELFF. The CDR3 nucleotides are TGTGCCAGCCTGACTGTTGGGAGAGGGCACGGGGAGCTGTTTTTT. The V call is TRBV6-1, the J call TRBJ2-2; TRBD2 might be the D (5 bases). This CDR3 is built from 15 residues. CDR1 MNHNS and CDR2 SASEGT come from the germline V gene. V shed 8 bases and J shed 7 bases, with 20 bases lying between them.

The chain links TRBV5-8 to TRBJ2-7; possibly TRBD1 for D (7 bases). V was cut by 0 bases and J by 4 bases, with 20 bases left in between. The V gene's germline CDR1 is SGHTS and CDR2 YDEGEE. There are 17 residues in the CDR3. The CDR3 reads CASSLGTGLINSYEQYF. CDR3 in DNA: TGTGCCAGCAGCTTGGGGACAGGACTAATAAATTCGTACGAGCAGTACTTC.

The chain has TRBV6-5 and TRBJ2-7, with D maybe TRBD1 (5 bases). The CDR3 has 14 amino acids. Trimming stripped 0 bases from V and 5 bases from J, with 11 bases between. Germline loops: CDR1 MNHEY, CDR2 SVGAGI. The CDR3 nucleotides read TGTGCCAGCAGTTACTCGAGCAGGGCCGACGAGCAGTACTTC. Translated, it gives CASSYSSRADEQYF.

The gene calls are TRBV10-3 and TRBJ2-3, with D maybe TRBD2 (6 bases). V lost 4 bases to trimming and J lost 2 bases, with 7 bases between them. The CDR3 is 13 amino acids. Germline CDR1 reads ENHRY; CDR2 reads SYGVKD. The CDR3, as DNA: TGTGCCATCAGTGGGACTACCACAGATACGCAGTATTTT. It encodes CAISGTTTDTQYF.

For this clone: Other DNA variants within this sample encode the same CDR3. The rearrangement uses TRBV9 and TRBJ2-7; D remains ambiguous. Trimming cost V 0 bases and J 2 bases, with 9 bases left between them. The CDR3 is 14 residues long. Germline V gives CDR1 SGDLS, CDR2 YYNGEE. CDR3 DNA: TGTGCCAGCAGCGTAGGCGGATCCACCTACGAGCAGTACTTC. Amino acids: CASSVGGSTYEQYF.

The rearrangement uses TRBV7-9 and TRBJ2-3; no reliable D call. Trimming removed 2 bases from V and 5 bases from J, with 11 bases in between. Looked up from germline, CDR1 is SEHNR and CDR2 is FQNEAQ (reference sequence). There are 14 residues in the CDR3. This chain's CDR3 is CASSLFLREDTQYF. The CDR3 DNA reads TGTGCCAGCAGCTTATTCCTTAGGGAAGATACGCAGTATTTT.

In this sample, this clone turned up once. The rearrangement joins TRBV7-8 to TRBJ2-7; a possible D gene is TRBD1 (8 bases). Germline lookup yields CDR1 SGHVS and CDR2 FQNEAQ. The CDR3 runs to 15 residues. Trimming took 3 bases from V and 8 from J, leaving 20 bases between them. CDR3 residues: CASSFGQGQGGKQYF. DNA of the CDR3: TGTGCCAGCAGCTTCGGCCAAGGACAGGGAGGGAAGCAGTACTTC. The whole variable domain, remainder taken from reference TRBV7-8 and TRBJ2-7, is GAGVSQSPRYKVAKRGQDVALRCDPISGHVSLFWYQQALGQGPEFLTYFQNEAQLDKSGLPSDRFFAERPEGSVSTLKIQRTQQEDSAVYLCASSFGQGQGGKQYFGPGTRLTVT.

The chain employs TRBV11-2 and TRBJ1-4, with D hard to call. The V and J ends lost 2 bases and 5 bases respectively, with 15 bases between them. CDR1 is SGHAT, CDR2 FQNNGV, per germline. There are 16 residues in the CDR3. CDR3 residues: CASSLSPSRVNEKLFF. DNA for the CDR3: TGTGCCAGCAGCTTATCCCCGAGTCGGGTGAATGAAAAACTGTTTTTT.

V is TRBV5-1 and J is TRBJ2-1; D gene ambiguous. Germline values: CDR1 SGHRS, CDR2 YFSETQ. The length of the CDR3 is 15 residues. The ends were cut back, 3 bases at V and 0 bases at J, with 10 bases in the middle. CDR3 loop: CASSSQLSSYNEQFF. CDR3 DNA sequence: TGCGCCAGCAGCTCTCAACTCAGCTCCTACAATGAGCAGTTCTTC.

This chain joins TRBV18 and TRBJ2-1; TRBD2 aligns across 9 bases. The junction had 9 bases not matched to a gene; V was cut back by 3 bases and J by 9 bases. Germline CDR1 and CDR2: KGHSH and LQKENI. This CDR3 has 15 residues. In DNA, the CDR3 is TGTGCCAGCTCACCGAAACCGCTAGCGGGAATTGAGCAGTTCTTC. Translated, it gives CASSPKPLAGIEQFF.

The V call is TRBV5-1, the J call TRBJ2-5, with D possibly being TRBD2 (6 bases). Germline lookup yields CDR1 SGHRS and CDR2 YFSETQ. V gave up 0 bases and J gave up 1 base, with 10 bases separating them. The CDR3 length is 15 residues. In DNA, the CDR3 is TGCGCCAGCAGCTTGGGCGGGAACGCCCAAGAGACCCAGTACTTC. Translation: CASSLGGNAQETQYF.

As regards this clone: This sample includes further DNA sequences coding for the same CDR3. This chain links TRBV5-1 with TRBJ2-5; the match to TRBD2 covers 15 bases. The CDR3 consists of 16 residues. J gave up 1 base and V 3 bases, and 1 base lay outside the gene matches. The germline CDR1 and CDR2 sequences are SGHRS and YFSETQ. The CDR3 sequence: CASSSGLAGGQETQYF. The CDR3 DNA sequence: TGCGCCAGCAGCTCGGGACTAGCGGGAGGCCAAGAGACCCAGTACTTC.

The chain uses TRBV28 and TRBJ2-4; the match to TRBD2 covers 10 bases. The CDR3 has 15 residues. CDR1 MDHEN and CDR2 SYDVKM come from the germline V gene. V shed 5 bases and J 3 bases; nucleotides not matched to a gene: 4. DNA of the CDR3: TGTGCCAGCAGTATAGCGGGAGGCTACAAAAACATTCAGTACTTC. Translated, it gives CASSIAGGYKNIQYF.

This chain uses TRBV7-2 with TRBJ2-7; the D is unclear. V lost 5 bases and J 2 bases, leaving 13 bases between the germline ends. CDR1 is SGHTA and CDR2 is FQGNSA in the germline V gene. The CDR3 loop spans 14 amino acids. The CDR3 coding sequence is TGTGCCAGCAGCCACTCAGGTGGGACCTACGAGCAGTACTTC. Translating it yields CASSHSGGTYEQYF.

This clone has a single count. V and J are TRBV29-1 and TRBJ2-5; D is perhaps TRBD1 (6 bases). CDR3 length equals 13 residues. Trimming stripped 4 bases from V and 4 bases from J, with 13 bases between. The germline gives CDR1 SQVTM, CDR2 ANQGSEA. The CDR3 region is CSVAGTPPETQYF. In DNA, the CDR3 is TGCAGCGTTGCGGGGACACCGCCAGAGACCCAGTACTTC.